This is a list of T cell receptor beta chains from one sample in a study of blood T cell repertoires in COVID-19. Sequencing used immunoSEQ multiplex PCR; TCRdb keeps in-frame clones, though not all of them. The top ten clones hold about 4.2% of a sample with about 150,000 clones, 87% of them seen once. Material: peripheral blood. These receptors were obtained from a woman aged 55-70 years with active or convalescent COVID-19. Both conserved end residues are part of each CDR3. A D gene is named only where the DNA matches it firmly. Clone size is stated in some rows and not others, as once, few, many or a class when expanded.

clone_size	v_call	d_call	j_call	cdr3_aa	cdr3_nt
NA	TRBV7-6	TRBD1	TRBJ2-4	CASSLGTGGVNIQYF	TGTGCCAGCAGCTTAGGGACAGGGGGCGTGAACATTCAGTACTTC
once	TRBV18	TRBD1	TRBJ2-3	CASRPGQGGTDTQYF	TGTGCCAGCCGACCGGGACAGGGGGGCACAGATACGCAGTATTTT
NA	TRBV2	NA	TRBJ2-2	CASHEEAGELFF	TGTGCCAGCCATGAGGAGGCCGGGGAGCTGTTTTTT
NA	TRBV12-3/TRBV12-4	NA	TRBJ1-2	CASSAPWEDGYTF	TGTGCCAGCAGTGCTCCCTGGGAGGATGGCTACACCTTC
NA	TRBV19	NA	TRBJ1-2	CASTPRSHYGYTF	TGTGCCAGTACCCCAAGGAGTCACTATGGCTACACCTTC
NA	TRBV6-5	NA	TRBJ1-3	CATSRVALGNTIYF	TGTGCCACCAGCCGGGTTGCGCTTGGAAACACCATATATTTT
NA	TRBV28	TRBD2	TRBJ2-7	CASSRPTSGASGYEQYF	TGTGCCAGCAGTAGACCGACTAGCGGGGCCTCTGGGTACGAGCAGTACTTC
NA	TRBV11-2	NA	TRBJ1-3	CASSLAGGNTIYF	TGTGCCAGCAGCTTAGCAGGCGGAAACACCATATATTTT
once	TRBV19	NA	TRBJ1-2	CASSISGRATGYTF	TGTGCCAGTAGTATCTCCGGCAGGGCGACCGGCTACACCTTC
NA	TRBV10-1	TRBD2	TRBJ2-3	CASSEGTSGGTDTQYF	TGCGCCAGCAGTGAGGGGACTAGCGGGGGCACAGATACGCAGTATTTT
NA	TRBV30	TRBD1	TRBJ2-1	CARDRGSYNEQFF	TGTGCCCGGGACAGGGGGTCCTACAATGAGCAGTTCTTC
NA	TRBV27	NA	TRBJ2-2	CASSKGGQIGELFF	TGTGCCAGCAGCAAGGGGGGGCAGATCGGGGAGCTGTTTTTT
NA	TRBV19	NA	TRBJ2-6	CASRSQGRALNGANVLTF	TGTGCCAGTAGGTCCCAGGGCAGGGCATTAAATGGGGCCAACGTCCTGACTTTC
NA	TRBV4-3	NA	TRBJ1-5	CASSAGVIGNQPQHF	TGCGCCAGCAGCGCAGGGGTCATCGGGAATCAGCCCCAGCATTTT
once	TRBV18	NA	TRBJ2-7	CASSPRGGGYEQYF	TGTGCCAGCTCACCAAGAGGGGGGGGATACGAGCAGTACTTC
NA	TRBV19	NA	TRBJ1-1	CASTSQFSTGYKVEAFF	TGTGCCAGTACCTCACAATTTTCGACAGGTTACAAAGTTGAAGCTTTCTTT
NA	TRBV6-6	TRBD1	TRBJ1-1	CASRPTGGTEAFF	TGTGCCAGCAGACCGACAGGGGGCACTGAAGCTTTCTTT
NA	TRBV4-1	NA	TRBJ1-4	CASSFQQGTNEKLFF	TGCGCCAGCAGCTTCCAACAGGGTACTAATGAAAAACTGTTTTTT
NA	TRBV18	NA	TRBJ1-1	CASSITGNTEAFF	TGTGCCAGCTCAATTACAGGGAACACTGAAGCTTTCTTT
NA	TRBV6-5	NA	TRBJ1-2	CASSPNIERGYTF	TGTGCCAGCAGCCCAAATATAGAGCGGGGCTACACCTTC
NA	TRBV10-2	NA	TRBJ1-4	CASSVRDNEKLFF	TGCGCCAGCAGTGTTCGAGATAATGAAAAACTGTTTTTT
NA	TRBV7-8	TRBD1	TRBJ2-7	CASSPRDRDSYEQYF	TGTGCCAGCAGCCCCCGGGACAGGGACTCCTACGAGCAGTACTTC